A single sample gave rise to the 12 T cell receptor beta chains below, sequenced in a study of shared T cell receptors in the human thymus. Assay: immunoSEQ multiplex PCR; the TCRdb copy retains only in-frame clones and omits some. The data show about 610,000 clones, more than 75% seen once. The same sample was also used in a study of human thymus T cells.

Material for sequencing was thymocytes. Receptors originate from a boy younger than two with a congenital heart defect.

This clone has just one count. A read error is likely, as this CDR3 ends without the conserved phenylalanine or tryptophan. CDR3 in amino acids: CASQSGRNEKLFC. DNA for the CDR3: TGTGCCAGCCAGTCGGGGAGGAATGAAAAACTGTTTTGT. This chain links TRBV6-5 with TRBJ1-4, with D hard to call. Germline-derived CDR1 and CDR2 are MNHEY and SVGAGI. CDR3 length: 13 amino acids. Deletions cut 8 bases from V and 5 bases from J, with 12 bases between.

The count of this clone is one. V gene TRBV4-2 combines with J gene TRBJ2-7; no firm D call. Germline assignment: CDR1 LGHNA and CDR2 YNFKEQ. V dropped 0 bases and J dropped 7 bases, with 19 bases sitting between them. The CDR3 contains 16 residues. CDR3 sequence (DNA): TGTGCCAGCAGCCAAGATTCTAGAGCCCGTCCTTTGGAGCAGTACTTC. Amino acids: CASSQDSRARPLEQYF.

In DNA form, the CDR3 reads TGTGCCAGCAGCCCTATTGGGTGGGGAGGGGCTTACGAGCAGTACTTC. It encodes CASSPIGWGGAYEQYF. The gene calls are TRBV11-2 and TRBJ2-7; 7 nucleotides line up with TRBD2. The germline V gene encodes CDR1 SGHAT and CDR2 FQNNGV. V shed 5 bases and J 4 bases; nucleotides not matched to a gene: 14. This CDR3 is built from 16 residues.

The chain employs TRBV4-1 and TRBJ2-7, with TRBD1 matching over 9 bases. Germline V gene lookup returns CDR1 MGHRA and CDR2 YSYEKL. This CDR3 contains 15 residues. V shed 4 bases, J shed 6 bases, and the junction held 10 bases outside the gene matches. CDR3 sequence: CASSPRIQGASEQYF. CDR3 sequence (DNA): TGCGCCAGCAGCCCCCGTATACAGGGGGCAAGCGAGCAGTACTTC.

The chain combines TRBV7-3 with TRBJ2-1; 13 bases are a match to TRBD2. The CDR3 consists of 16 residues. Germline values: CDR1 SGHTA, CDR2 FQGTGA. The V segment lost 0 bases and the J segment 4 bases; nucleotides outside the gene matches: 0. The CDR3 loop reads CASSLTGLAGYNEQFF. In DNA, the CDR3 is TGTGCCAGCAGCTTAACGGGACTAGCGGGATACAATGAGCAGTTCTTC.

This rearrangement joins TRBV28 to TRBJ2-1; weak D call: TRBD2 (7 bases). The ends were cut back, 5 bases at V and 0 bases at J, with 11 bases in the middle. This CDR3 spans 15 amino acids. In germline, CDR1 is MDHEN, CDR2 SYDVKM. The CDR3 sequence: CASSSGTSSYNEQFF. As DNA, the CDR3 is TGTGCCAGCAGTAGCGGGACAAGCTCCTACAATGAGCAGTTCTTC.

The chain carries TRBV19 and TRBJ2-7; the match to TRBD1 covers 9 bases. V lost 3 bases and J lost 6; bases outside the gene matches: 9. The CDR3 runs 15 residues. CDR1 is LNHDA, CDR2 SQIVND, per germline (reference sequence). The CDR3 is CASSIRTGQGSEQYF. The CDR3 coding sequence is TGTGCCAGTAGTATTCGGACGGGACAGGGTTCCGAGCAGTACTTC.

The chain links TRBV10-3 to TRBJ2-4; D not resolved. The CDR3 totals 15 residues. The germline V gene has CDR1 ENHRY and CDR2 SYGVKD. V was shortened by 2 bases and J by 0 bases, with 8 bases between the two germline ends. The CDR3 DNA sequence: TGTGCCATCAGTGAGCTAGGAGTAGCCAAAAACATTCAGTACTTC. Its protein is CAISELGVAKNIQYF.

The chain employs TRBV19 and TRBJ2-7; 9 bases are shared with TRBD1. The trim removed 4 bases at V and 5 bases at J, leaving 6 bases unmatched. Germline V gene sequence: CDR1 LNHDA, CDR2 SQIVND (reference sequence). This CDR3 comprises 14 residues. Here the CDR3 reads CASSRQGGVDEQYF. The CDR3 coding sequence is TGTGCCAGTAGTAGACAGGGGGGGGTCGACGAGCAGTACTTC. Complete variable domain (other parts from reference TRBV19 and TRBJ2-7): DGGITQSPKYLFRKEGQNVTLSCEQNLNHDAMYWYRQDPGQGLRLIYYSQIVNDFQKGDIAEGYSVSREKKESFPLTVTSAQKNPTAFYLCASSRQGGVDEQYFGPGTRLTVT.

The chain has TRBV7-9 and TRBJ2-7, with 7 bases that match TRBD1. This CDR3 has 15 residues. The V segment lost 4 bases and the J segment 0 bases; nucleotides outside the gene matches: 6. Germline CDR1 SEHNR, CDR2 FQNEAQ (reference sequence). The CDR3 nucleotides read TGTGCCAGCAGCTCAAGGGACAGAAGCTCCTACGAGCAGTACTTC. Protein sequence: CASSSRDRSSYEQYF.

This clone has only one observation. This chain uses TRBV7-2 with TRBJ2-3; 8 bases map to TRBD2. Germline CDR1 is SGHTA and CDR2 is FQGNSA. V lost 1 base and J lost 1; bases outside the gene matches: 10. The CDR3 sequence is 18 residues long. The CDR3 sequence: CASSLDRNRREGTDTQYF. CDR3 nucleotides: TGTGCCAGCAGCTTAGATCGGAATAGGCGGGAGGGCACAGATACGCAGTATTTT.

The chain has TRBV4-3 and TRBJ2-7; 7 nucleotides match TRBD1. CDR3 length: 15 residues. Germline V gives CDR1 LGHNA, CDR2 YSLEER. V lost 4 bases and J lost 2; bases outside the gene matches: 8. Written as DNA, the CDR3 is TGCGCCAGCAGCCCCCGACAGGGCTTGCCCTACGAGCAGTACTTC. It translates to CASSPRQGLPYEQYF.